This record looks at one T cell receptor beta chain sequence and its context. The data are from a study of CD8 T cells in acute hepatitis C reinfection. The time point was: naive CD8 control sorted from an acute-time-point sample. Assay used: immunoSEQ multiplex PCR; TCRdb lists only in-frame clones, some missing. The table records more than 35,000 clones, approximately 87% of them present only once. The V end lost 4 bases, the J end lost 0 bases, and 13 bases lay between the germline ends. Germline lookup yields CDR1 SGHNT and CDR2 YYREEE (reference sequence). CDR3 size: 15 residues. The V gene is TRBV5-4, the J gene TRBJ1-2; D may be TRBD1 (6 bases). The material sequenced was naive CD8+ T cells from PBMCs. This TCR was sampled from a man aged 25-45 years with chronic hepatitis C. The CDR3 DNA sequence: TGTGCCAGCAGCCAACCAGGGGCGACTAACTATGGCTACACCTTC. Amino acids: CASSQPGATNYGYTF.